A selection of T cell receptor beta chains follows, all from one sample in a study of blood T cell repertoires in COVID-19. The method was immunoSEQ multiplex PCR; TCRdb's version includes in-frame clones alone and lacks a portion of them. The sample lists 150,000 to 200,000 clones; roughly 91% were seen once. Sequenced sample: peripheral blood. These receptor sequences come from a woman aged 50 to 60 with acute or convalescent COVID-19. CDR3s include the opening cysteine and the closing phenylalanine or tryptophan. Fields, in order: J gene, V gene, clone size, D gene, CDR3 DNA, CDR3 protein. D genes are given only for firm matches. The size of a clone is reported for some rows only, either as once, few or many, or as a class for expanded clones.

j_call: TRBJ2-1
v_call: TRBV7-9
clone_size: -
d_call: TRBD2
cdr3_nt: TGTGCCAGCAGCAACAGCGGGAGGGAAGTCTACAATGAGCAGTTCTTC
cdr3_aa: CASSNSGREVYNEQFF

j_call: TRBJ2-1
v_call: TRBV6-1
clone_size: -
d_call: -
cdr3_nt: TGTGCCAGCAGTGAAGGAAAGTTCATGCTAGCACCCGATGAGCAGTTCTTC
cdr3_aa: CASSEGKFMLAPDEQFF

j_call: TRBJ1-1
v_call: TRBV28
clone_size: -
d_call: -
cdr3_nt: TGTGCCACCTATAAGGGAGGAACTGAAGCTTTCTTT
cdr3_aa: CATYKGGTEAFF

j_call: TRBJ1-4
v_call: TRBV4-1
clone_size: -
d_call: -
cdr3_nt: TGCGCCAGCAGCAGGGGAGGCACTAATGAAAAACTGTTTTTT
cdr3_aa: CASSRGGTNEKLFF

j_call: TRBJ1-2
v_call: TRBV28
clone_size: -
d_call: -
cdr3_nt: TGTGCCAGCAGTCTTCAGGGTTTGGGCTACACCTTC
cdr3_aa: CASSLQGLGYTF

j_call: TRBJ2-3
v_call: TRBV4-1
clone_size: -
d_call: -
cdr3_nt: TGCGCCAGCAGCCAAGCGGTCACAGATACGCAGTATTTT
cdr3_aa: CASSQAVTDTQYF

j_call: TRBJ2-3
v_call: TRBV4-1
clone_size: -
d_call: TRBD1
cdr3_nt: TGCGCCAGCAGCCACGGACAGGGGCAGAGGGATACGCAGTATTTT
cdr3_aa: CASSHGQGQRDTQYF

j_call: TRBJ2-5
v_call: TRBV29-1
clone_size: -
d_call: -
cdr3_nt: TGCAGCGTTGAAGATCAAAGGAACAGGGTATGGGAGACCCAGTACTTC
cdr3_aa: CSVEDQRNRVWETQYF

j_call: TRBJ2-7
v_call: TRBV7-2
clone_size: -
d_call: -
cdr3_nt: TGTGCCAGCAGCTCCGACTCGTTTTCCTACGAGCAGTACTTC
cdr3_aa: CASSSDSFSYEQYF

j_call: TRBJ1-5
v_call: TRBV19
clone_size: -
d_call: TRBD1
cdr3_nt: TGTGCCAGTAGCTCGGGACAGGGGGTCCAGCCCCAGCATTTT
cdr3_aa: CASSSGQGVQPQHF

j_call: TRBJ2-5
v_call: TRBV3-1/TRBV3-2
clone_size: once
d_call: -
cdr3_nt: TGTGCCAGCAGCCAAGGAATAGCGCGGGAGACCCAGTACTTC
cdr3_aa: CASSQGIARETQYF

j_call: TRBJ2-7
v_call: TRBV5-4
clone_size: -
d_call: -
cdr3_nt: TGTGCCAGCAGCTTGGTGGGGGCTGGTTTATACGAGCAGTACTTC
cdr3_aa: CASSLVGAGLYEQYF

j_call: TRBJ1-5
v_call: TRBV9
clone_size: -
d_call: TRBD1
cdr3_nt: TGTGCCAGCCGCAGTACAGGGGGCTGGAGTCAGCCCCAGCATTTT
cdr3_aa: CASRSTGGWSQPQHF

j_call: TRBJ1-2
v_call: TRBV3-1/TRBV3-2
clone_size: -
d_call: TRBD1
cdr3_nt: TGTGCCAGCCACGGACAGGGGGGCTATGGCTACACCTTC
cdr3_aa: CASHGQGGYGYTF

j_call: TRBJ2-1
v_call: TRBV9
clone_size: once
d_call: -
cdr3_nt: TGTGCCAGCAGCTCCATGACAGGCGCAAAGCAGTTCTTC
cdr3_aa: CASSSMTGAKQFF

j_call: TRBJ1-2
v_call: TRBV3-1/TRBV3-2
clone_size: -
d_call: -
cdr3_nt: TGTGCCAGCAGCCCACAAGGACACAGAGGCTACACCTTC
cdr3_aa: CASSPQGHRGYTF

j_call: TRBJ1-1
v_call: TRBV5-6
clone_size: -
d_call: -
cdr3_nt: TGTGCCAGCAGCCCCTATCGGGGGAACACTGAAGCTTTCTTT
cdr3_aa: CASSPYRGNTEAFF

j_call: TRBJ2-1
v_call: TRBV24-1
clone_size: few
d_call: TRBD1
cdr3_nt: TGTGCCACCAGTGACCCTGACAGGGGTTTCATCTATGAGCAGTTCTTC
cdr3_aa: CATSDPDRGFIYEQFF

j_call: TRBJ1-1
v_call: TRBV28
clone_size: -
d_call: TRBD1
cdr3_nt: TGTGCCAGCGGGAACCCGGGACAGGGATTGAACACTGAAGCTTTCTTT
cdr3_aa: CASGNPGQGLNTEAFF

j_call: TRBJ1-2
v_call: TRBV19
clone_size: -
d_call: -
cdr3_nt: TGTGCCAGTCACACAGGGACGTTTAATGGCTACACCTTC
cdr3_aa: CASHTGTFNGYTF

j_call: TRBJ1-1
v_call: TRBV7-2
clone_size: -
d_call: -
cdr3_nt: TGTGCCAGCAGCCTACAGGGAATGAACACTGAAGCTTTCTTT
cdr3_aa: CASSLQGMNTEAFF

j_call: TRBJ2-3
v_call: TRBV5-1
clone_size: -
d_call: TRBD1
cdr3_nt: TGCGCCAGCAGCCCCGGGACAGGGGGAGCAGATACGCAGTATTTT
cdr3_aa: CASSPGTGGADTQYF